These 30 T cell receptor beta chains originate from one sample sequenced in a study of early stage breast cancer tumors. TCRdb's copy holds only in-frame clones and misses some; the assay was immunoSEQ multiplex PCR. The sample has 1,500 to 2,500 clones, roughly 69% seen once; the top ten hold 9.8%. Specimen: normal breast tissue next to the tumor. Receptor source: a person aged 40-50 years with breast cancer.

The chain combines TRBV19 with TRBJ2-2; possibly TRBD1 for D (5 bases). CDR3 length: 22 amino acids. CDR1 and CDR2 (germline): LNHDA, SQIVND (reference sequence). V lost 5 bases to trimming and J lost 3 bases, with 34 bases between them. The CDR3 is CASSEMTVSRASRSWYTGELFF. DNA of the CDR3: TGTGCCAGTAGTGAGATGACGGTATCCAGGGCGAGCCGCAGTTGGTACACCGGGGAGCTGTTTTTT.

The rearrangement links TRBV18 to TRBJ2-5; no clear D gene. This CDR3 has 13 residues. The V end lost 2 bases, the J end lost 3 bases, and 7 bases lay between the germline ends. Germline V gene lookup returns CDR1 KGHSH and CDR2 LQKENI. As DNA, the CDR3 is TGTGCCAGCTCACCAATCGGAAAAGAGACCCAGTACTTC. Residues: CASSPIGKETQYF.

This rearrangement joins TRBV29-1 to TRBJ2-4; D is uncertain. CDR1 and CDR2 (germline): SQVTM, ANQGSEA. The CDR3 sequence is 13 residues long. V lost 3 bases and J lost 0, with 6 bases in between. CDR3: CSVEVSAKNIQYF. CDR3 DNA: TGCAGCGTTGAGGTCTCAGCCAAAAACATTCAGTACTTC.

The genes are TRBV11-3 and TRBJ2-1, with D hard to call. The CDR3 has 15 residues. Trimming stripped 1 base from V and 2 bases from J, with 9 bases between. Germline-derived CDR1 and CDR2 are SGHNT and YENEEA. This CDR3 is CASSLVRQAYNEQFF. CDR3 DNA sequence: TGTGCCAGCAGCTTAGTTCGCCAGGCCTACAATGAGCAGTTCTTC.

This chain uses TRBV7-8 with TRBJ2-7; D ambiguous. CDR3 length: 15 amino acids. Germline CDR1 SGHVS, CDR2 FQNEAQ. V was shortened by 1 base and J by 0 bases, with 10 bases between the two germline ends. The CDR3 DNA is TGTGCCAGCAGCTTAGGGACCCCGAGCTCCTACGAGCAGTACTTC. Protein sequence: CASSLGTPSSYEQYF.

This clone ranks as large. This CDR3 reads CASRDPGANEQFF. In DNA, the CDR3 is TGTGCCAGCAGGGACCCGGGGGCCAATGAGCAGTTCTTC. V usage is TRBV11-2 and J usage is TRBJ2-1, with D possibly called TRBD1 or TRBD2 (6 bases each). V was shortened by 6 bases and J by 6 bases, with 12 bases between the two germline ends. Germline CDR1 is SGHAT and CDR2 is FQNNGV. This CDR3 contains 13 residues.

V is TRBV2 and J is TRBJ1-3; D is undetermined. The germline V gene has CDR1 SNHLY and CDR2 FYNNEI. The CDR3 runs 17 residues. Between the trimmed V and J ends, which lost 2 bases and 1 base, there was a span of 15 bases. The DNA of the CDR3 is TGTGCCAGCAGTGAATATAGCGTTTTGGGGTCTGGAAACACCATATATTTT. It codes for CASSEYSVLGSGNTIYF.

The rearrangement links TRBV7-9 to TRBJ2-7; tentatively, D is TRBD1 or TRBD2 (5 bases each). The V gene's germline CDR1 is SEHNR and CDR2 FQNEAQ (reference sequence). V was pared by 5 bases and J by 7 bases, with 21 bases between. The CDR3 consists of 15 residues. The CDR3, as DNA: TGTGCCAGCAGCCAAGGGGACGGCCTCGGGGAGGAGCAGTACTTC. This encodes CASSQGDGLGEEQYF.

The chain links TRBV5-1 to TRBJ2-3; a possible D gene is TRBD2 (5 bases). The CDR3 extends over 14 amino acids. The V gene lost 4 bases and the J gene lost 7 bases, with 16 bases spanning the gap. CDR1 and CDR2 from the germline V gene are SGHRS and YFSETQ. DNA for the CDR3: TGCGCCAGCAGCCTCCACGGACGGGAAAATACGCAGTATTTT. Protein sequence: CASSLHGRENTQYF.

This clone was found a few times. The chain is built from TRBV4-1 and TRBJ1-3; 8 nucleotides line up with TRBD1. The J segment lost 3 bases and the V segment lost 4 bases, leaving 5 bases of the junction unmatched. The CDR3 has 15 residues. Germline lookup yields CDR1 MGHRA and CDR2 YSYEKL. This CDR3 reads CASSRDRNHGNTIYF. The CDR3 DNA reads TGCGCCAGCAGCCGGGACAGGAACCATGGAAACACCATATATTTT.

This chain joins TRBV6-5 and TRBJ2-3; D assignment may be TRBD1 or TRBD2 (5 bases each). From germline, CDR1 is MNHEY and CDR2 SVGAGI. V lost 1 base, J lost 5 bases, and 10 bases lay in between. CDR3 length: 14 residues. For the CDR3, the DNA is TGTGCCAGCAGTTACTACGGGGCTAAAGATACGCAGTATTTT. Its translation: CASSYYGAKDTQYF.

The J gene is TRBJ2-4, the V gene TRBV28; TRBD2 might be the D (6 bases). Looked up from germline, CDR1 is MDHEN and CDR2 is SYDVKM. This CDR3 region has 16 residues. Trimming removed 2 bases at V and 0 bases at J, with 11 bases between. Here the CDR3 reads CASSLGGDLAKNIQYF. The CDR3 nucleotides are TGTGCCAGCAGTTTAGGAGGGGACCTAGCCAAAAACATTCAGTACTTC.

This rearrangement joins TRBV4-1 to TRBJ1-4; D is unresolved. Trimming took 0 bases from V and 0 from J, leaving 8 bases between them. There are 16 residues in the CDR3. Germline-derived CDR1 and CDR2 are MGHRA and YSYEKL. CDR3 in DNA: TGCGCCAGCAGCCAAGATTTAGGTACAACTAATGAAAAACTGTTTTTT. It translates to CASSQDLGTTNEKLFF.

This chain links TRBV7-8 with TRBJ1-1; D gene ambiguous. This CDR3 region has 14 residues. Trimming took 4 bases from V and 0 from J, leaving 9 bases between them. CDR1 SGHVS and CDR2 FQNEAQ come from the germline V gene. CDR3 sequence reads: CASSSLTLNTEAFF. CDR3 sequence (DNA): TGTGCCAGCAGCTCACTAACTTTGAACACTGAAGCTTTCTTT.

In nucleotides, the CDR3 is TGTGCCAGCAGTTTTAAAGGGACAGGGGACACTGAGCAGTTCTTC. Translation: CASSFKGTGDTEQFF. The V and J genes are TRBV28 and TRBJ2-1; TRBD1 agrees at 10 bases. After removal of 3 bases from V and 9 bases from J, the junction contained 8 bases not matched to a gene. This CDR3 region has 15 residues. Germline V CDR1 and CDR2: MDHEN, SYDVKM.

This sequence joins TRBV6-1 and TRBJ1-2, with a weak D call TRBD1 (6 bases). This CDR3 region has 15 residues. Trimming removed 6 bases at V and 0 bases at J, with 14 bases between. Germline CDR1 is MNHNS and CDR2 is SASEGT. This CDR3 is CASRGGQRANYGYTF. CDR3 bases: TGTGCCAGCAGGGGTGGACAGCGAGCTAACTATGGCTACACCTTC.

This clone is a singleton in its sample. The rearrangement joins TRBV11-2 to TRBJ2-1, with D unresolved. In germline, CDR1 is SGHAT, CDR2 FQNNGV. V lost 5 bases and J 5 bases, leaving 16 bases between the germline ends. CDR3 length: 15 amino acids. The DNA for the CDR3 is TGTGCCAGCAGCCCCGCCCTAAGTTGGAACAATGAGCAGTTCTTC. This encodes CASSPALSWNNEQFF.

V usage is TRBV5-1 and J usage is TRBJ1-2; D gene unclear. Trimming shortened V by 0 bases and J by 6 bases, and 12 bases separated the two germline ends. Germline CDR1 is SGHRS and CDR2 is YFSETQ. The CDR3 spans 14 residues. CDR3 in amino acids: CASSLGTDGNGYTF. CDR3 bases: TGCGCCAGCAGCTTGGGGACGGACGGGAATGGCTACACCTTC.

The chain uses TRBV4-1 and TRBJ1-2; TRBD1 is a possible D gene (5 bases). V lost 0 bases, J lost 6 bases, and 14 bases lay in between. This CDR3 is 15 amino acids long. Looked up from germline, CDR1 is MGHRA and CDR2 is YSYEKL. This CDR3 reads CASSQESGQGNGYTF. CDR3 DNA sequence: TGCGCCAGCAGCCAAGAGTCGGGTCAGGGAAATGGCTACACCTTC.

The chain joins TRBV6-6 to TRBJ2-2, with 8 nucleotides matching TRBD1. Germline trimming cut 6 bases from V and 3 bases from J; bases unmatched to any gene: 9. Germline V lookup: CDR1 MNHNY, CDR2 SVGAGI (reference sequence). The CDR3 runs 16 residues. Written as DNA, the CDR3 is TGTGCCAGCAGAATAAACGACAGGGGTTACACCGGGGAGCTGTTTTTT. It encodes CASRINDRGYTGELFF.

The CDR3 bases are TGTGCCAGCAGCGCCGGAACAGATACGCAGTATTTT. It translates to CASSAGTDTQYF. This chain uses TRBV5-4 with TRBJ2-3; D not resolved. The V and J ends lost 4 bases and 3 bases respectively, with 6 bases between them. Germline V gene sequence: CDR1 SGHNT, CDR2 YYREEE (reference sequence). This CDR3 is built from 12 residues.

This clone was recorded a few times. This chain joins TRBV14 and TRBJ2-7; tentatively, D is TRBD2 (5 bases). The V end was cut by 4 bases, the J end by 3 bases, with 22 bases between. Germline CDR1 reads SGHDN; CDR2 reads FVKESK. The CDR3 length is 17 residues. CDR3 nucleotides: TGTGCCAGCAGCCGGAGAAACGGACTGGTTAACAACTACGAGCAGTACTTC. Translation gives CASSRRNGLVNNYEQYF.

The CDR3 sequence is CASTKGAGGSYEQYF. The CDR3 DNA reads TGTGCCAGCACCAAAGGGGCAGGGGGTTCCTACGAGCAGTACTTC. The chain is built from TRBV6-1 and TRBJ2-7, with 7 nucleotides matching TRBD1. Germline V lookup: CDR1 MNHNS, CDR2 SASEGT. V lost 7 bases to trimming and J lost 1 base; unmatched junction nucleotides: 10. The CDR3 is 15 residues long.

This clone has a handful of counts. The rearrangement links TRBV6-1 to TRBJ2-7; perhaps D is TRBD1 or TRBD2 (5 bases each). The CDR3 contains 16 residues. V lost 4 bases and J lost 6, with 22 bases in between. Germline CDR1 is MNHNS and CDR2 is SASEGT. The CDR3 sequence: CASSASGPLTVSEQYF. The CDR3 DNA reads as TGTGCCAGCAGTGCATCGGGACCCCTGACGGTTTCCGAGCAGTACTTC.

The chain recombines TRBV11-1 with TRBJ2-1; 7 nucleotides agree with TRBD1. V was clipped by 0 bases and J by 3 bases; unmatched bases: 2. CDR1 and CDR2 from the germline V gene are SGHAT and FQDESV (reference sequence). This CDR3 spans 15 amino acids. The CDR3 is CASSLAGGYYNEQFF. The CDR3 nucleotides read TGTGCCAGCAGCTTAGCAGGGGGCTACTACAATGAGCAGTTCTTC. The full variable domain, completed using reference TRBV11-1 and TRBJ2-1, is EAEVAQSPRYKITEKSQAVAFWCDPISGHATLYWYRQILGQGPELLVQFQDESVVDDSQLPKDRFSAERLKGVDSTLKIQPAELGDSAMYLCASSLAGGYYNEQFFGPGTRLTVL.

The chain joins TRBV19 to TRBJ1-1; TRBD1 might be the D (5 bases). The germline gives CDR1 LNHDA, CDR2 SQIVND (reference sequence). With 7 bases removed from V and 8 bases from J, the gap between germline ends came to 20 bases. The CDR3 sequence is 14 residues long. The CDR3 DNA reads TGTGCCAGTACCTCAAATGGGGCAACACAGGAAGCTTTCTTT. This codes for CASTSNGATQEAFF.

The gene calls are TRBV19 and TRBJ2-2; 7 bases are a match to TRBD2. Germline V gene sequence: CDR1 LNHDA, CDR2 SQIVND (reference sequence). V trimming: 5 bases; J trimming: 9 bases; junction bases outside the gene matches: 9. This CDR3 region has 14 residues. This chain's CDR3 is CASSGGGGSRELFF. CDR3 bases: TGTGCCAGTAGTGGGGGGGGAGGGTCCAGGGAGCTGTTTTTT.

This clone came up a few times. The chain uses TRBV21-1 and TRBJ2-6; the table calls TRBD1, which could not be checked here. TRBV21-1 is assigned pseudogene status. The CDR3 has 19 amino acids. CDR3: CASNKVGSGGTSGANVLTF. In DNA, the CDR3 is TGTGCCAGCAACAAAGTGGGGTCAGGGGGCACATCTGGGGCCAACGTCCTGACTTTC.

This rearrangement joins TRBV6-6 to TRBJ2-3; 7 nucleotides match TRBD2. This CDR3 spans 13 amino acids. CDR1 MNHNY and CDR2 SVGAGI come from the germline V gene (reference sequence). The V gene end was trimmed by 8 bases and the J gene end by 1 base; junction bases not matched to a gene: 3. The CDR3 spells CASGTTGTDTQYF. The CDR3 DNA reads TGTGCCAGCGGGACTACGGGCACAGATACGCAGTATTTT.

This clone was counted once. The genes are TRBV5-1 and TRBJ2-1, with 8 positions matching TRBD2. Germline V gene lookup returns CDR1 SGHRS and CDR2 YFSETQ. V lost 4 bases to trimming and J lost 12 bases; unmatched junction nucleotides: 18. This CDR3 comprises 16 residues. The CDR3 DNA is TGCGCCAGCAGCACCGGAGGGCGGGGGGCTCTCGTGATGCAGTTCTTC. Translation: CASSTGGRGALVMQFF.